A single sample gave rise to the 29 T cell receptor beta chains below, sequenced in a study of response to subunit inactivated influenza vaccine. TCRdb reprocessed the RT-PCR reads with MiXCR, giving one entry per CDR3 protein. The sample lists under 550,000 distinct CDR3 sequences, roughly 8.2% occurring once. The sample here was PBMCs from blood, taken less than 30 months after vaccination. These receptors all stem from a man between 50 and 69 years old who received an inactivated influenza vaccine.

This clonotype was observed at least ten times. The chain employs TRBV5-6 and TRBJ1-2, with no clear D. The CDR3 consists of 16 residues. With 0 bases removed from V and 3 bases from J, the gap between germline ends came to 15 bases. The V gene's germline CDR1 is SGHDT and CDR2 YYEEEE. Here the CDR3 reads CASSLEGRRFYYGYTF. In nucleotides, the CDR3 is TGTGCCAGCAGCTTGGAGGGCAGACGTTTCTACTATGGCTACACCTTC.

This chain links TRBV7-2 with TRBJ1-1; D not certain. This CDR3 region has 13 residues. V was clipped by 5 bases and J by 1 base, with 8 bases between them. Per germline, CDR1 SGHTA and CDR2 FQGNSA. The CDR3 DNA reads as TGTGCCAGCAGCCCCCAGCAGAACACTGAAGCTTTCTTT. Amino acids: CASSPQQNTEAFF. Complete variable domain (other parts from reference TRBV7-2 and TRBJ1-1): GAGVSQSPSNKVTEKGKDVELRCDPISGHTALYWYRQSLGQGLEFLIYFQGNSAPDKSGLPSDRFSAERTGGSVSTLTIQRTQQEDSAVYLCASSPQQNTEAFFGQGTRLTVV.

Many counts were recorded for this clonotype. The chain uses TRBV12-3 or TRBV12-4 and TRBJ2-2, with TRBD2 as a possible D gene (5 bases). The CDR3 is 15 residues long. V lost 6 bases and J lost 4, with 15 bases in between. The CDR3 bases are TGTGCCAGCAGCCCAGCAGGACTGTTCACCGGGGAGCTGTTTTTT. It specifies CASSPAGLFTGELFF.

The table lists this clonotype with many counts. This chain links TRBV11-2 with TRBJ1-1; 7 positions agree with TRBD1. Germline trimming cut 1 base from V and 1 base from J; bases unmatched to any gene: 3. Germline V gene lookup returns CDR1 SGHAT and CDR2 FQNNGV. This CDR3 is built from 15 residues. The CDR3 loop is CASSLARTGNTEAFF. CDR3 in DNA: TGTGCCAGCAGCTTAGCTCGGACAGGGAACACTGAAGCTTTCTTT.

In its sample, this clonotype was seen many times. The chain carries TRBV11-2 and TRBJ1-5; D is ambiguous. Per the germline V gene, CDR1 is SGHAT and CDR2 is FQNNGV. The CDR3 contains 13 residues. The V end lost 0 bases, the J end lost 13 bases, and 13 bases lay between the germline ends. The CDR3 sequence: CASSLDLGVLQHF. The CDR3 DNA sequence: TGTGCCAGCAGCTTAGATCTCGGGGTTCTACAGCATTTT.

This clonotype was seen more than once but under ten times. The CDR3 loop reads CASRYDLGLNYEQYF. The CDR3, as DNA: TGTGCCAGCAGATATGACCTGGGACTGAACTACGAGCAGTACTTC. The gene calls are TRBV5-4 and TRBJ2-7; D may be TRBD2 (6 bases). V shed 5 bases and J shed 3 bases, with 18 bases lying between them. The CDR3 sequence is 15 residues long. Germline V gene data show CDR1 as SGHNT and CDR2 as YYREEE (reference sequence).

This clonotype showed up many times. The chain has TRBV12-3 or TRBV12-4 and TRBJ2-5, with D perhaps given as TRBD1 or TRBD2 (5 bases each). The CDR3 has 16 residues. The V gene lost 5 bases and the J gene lost 2 bases, with 18 bases spanning the gap. This chain's CDR3 is CASSDRDPGLQETQYF. The CDR3 nucleotides read TGTGCCAGCAGTGACCGGGACCCGGGGCTTCAAGAGACCCAGTACTTC.

This clonotype was recorded at least ten times. This chain uses TRBV7-9 with TRBJ2-7; possible D gene TRBD2, 5 bases. CDR1 is SEHNR, CDR2 FQNEAQ, per germline (reference sequence). V was trimmed by 6 bases and J by 3 bases, leaving 9 bases between them. The CDR3 covers 12 residues. The CDR3, as DNA: TGTGCCAGCAGTTCGGGGATCTACGAGCAGTACTTC. This gives the protein CASSSGIYEQYF. Drawing the rest from reference TRBV7-9 and TRBJ2-7, the complete variable domain is DTGVSQNPRHKITKRGQNVTFRCDPISEHNRLYWYRQTLGQGPEFLTYFQNEAQLEKSRLLSDRFSAERPKGSFSTLEIQRTEQGDSAMYLCASSSGIYEQYFGPGTRLTVT.

In its sample, this clonotype was seen a few times. The J gene is TRBJ1-1, the V gene TRBV4-3; D is possibly TRBD1 (6 bases). V shed 1 base and J shed 3 bases, with 15 bases lying between them. Per germline, CDR1 LGHNA and CDR2 YSLEER. The CDR3 spans 16 residues. The CDR3 sequence: CASSQGALQGYTEAFF. In DNA, the CDR3 is TGCGCCAGCAGCCAAGGCGCATTACAGGGTTACACTGAAGCTTTCTTT.

This clonotype has a handful of counts. The chain joins TRBV2 to TRBJ2-1; 7 nucleotides agree with TRBD2. CDR1 and CDR2 from the germline V gene are SNHLY and FYNNEI. CDR3 length: 14 residues. V dropped 7 bases and J dropped 8; count of bases not matched to a gene: 11. DNA of the CDR3: TGTGCCAGCAAGTCGACTAGCTTCTTCGATGAGCAGTTCTTC. This encodes CASKSTSFFDEQFF.

This clonotype has more than one count but fewer than ten. CDR3 sequence reads: CASTPDLISYEQYF. The CDR3 DNA follows: TGTGCCAGCACCCCAGACCTTATCTCCTACGAGCAGTACTTC. The chain joins TRBV6-1 to TRBJ2-7; unclear D gene. V lost 7 bases and J 0 bases, leaving 13 bases between the germline ends. This CDR3 has 14 amino acids. Germline CDR1 and CDR2: MNHNS and SASEGT.

V gene TRBV20-1 combines with J gene TRBJ1-1, with 9 bases that match TRBD1. The CDR3 runs to 13 residues. The trim removed 6 bases at V and 4 bases at J, leaving 6 bases unmatched. CDR1 is DFQATT and CDR2 is SNEGSKA in the germline V gene (reference sequence). CDR3 residues: CSAKGQGTTEAFF. DNA of the CDR3: TGCAGTGCAAAGGGACAGGGAACCACTGAAGCTTTCTTT.

Many counts were recorded for this clonotype. The CDR3 loop reads CASSTGISNQPQHF. The CDR3 DNA reads as TGTGCCAGCAGCACGGGGATTAGCAATCAGCCCCAGCATTTT. V usage is TRBV7-9 and J usage is TRBJ1-5; D unresolved. Trimming cost V 5 bases and J 0 bases, with 8 bases left between them. The germline gives CDR1 SEHNR, CDR2 FQNEAQ (reference sequence). The CDR3 loop spans 14 amino acids. The whole variable domain, remainder taken from reference TRBV7-9 and TRBJ1-5, is DTGVSQNPRHKITKRGQNVTFRCDPISEHNRLYWYRQTLGQGPEFLTYFQNEAQLEKSRLLSDRFSAERPKGSFSTLEIQRTEQGDSAMYLCASSTGISNQPQHFGDGTRLSIL.

This chain connects TRBV6-2 or TRBV6-3 to TRBJ2-2, with unresolved D. The V gene's germline CDR1 is MNHEY and CDR2 SVGEGT. This CDR3 is built from 15 residues. The V end was cut by 5 bases, the J end by 4 bases, with 14 bases between. The DNA for the CDR3 is TGTGCCAGCAGTGACTTCATGGGATCCACCGGGGAGCTGTTTTTT. It specifies CASSDFMGSTGELFF.

This chain joins TRBV10-3 and TRBJ2-7, with 9 bases matching TRBD1. CDR3 length: 14 amino acids. CDR1 and CDR2 (germline): ENHRY, SYGVKD. V was pared by 10 bases and J by 0 bases, with 7 bases of the junction left unmatched. The CDR3: CASTGGRTSYEQYF. The CDR3 DNA reads TGTGCCAGCACAGGGGGCCGAACCTCCTACGAGCAGTACTTC.

There are many counts of this clonotype. The V call is TRBV10-3, the J call TRBJ1-6; possibly TRBD1 for D (6 bases). The V and J ends lost 6 bases and 7 bases respectively, with 10 bases between them. Germline CDR1 is ENHRY and CDR2 is SYGVKD. The CDR3 is 13 residues long. Here the CDR3 reads CAISTDRNSPLHF. CDR3 in DNA: TGTGCCATCAGCACGGACAGAAATTCACCCCTCCACTTT.

V is TRBV4-3 and J is TRBJ2-7; TRBD2 matches 11 bases. CDR1 is LGHNA and CDR2 is YSLEER in the germline V gene. The CDR3 has 15 amino acids. V lost 3 bases to trimming and J lost 3 bases; unmatched junction nucleotides: 4. In DNA form, the CDR3 reads TGCGCCAGCAGCCAGGGGACTAGCGGCCACTACGAGCAGTACTTC. This sequence encodes CASSQGTSGHYEQYF.

The chain combines TRBV6-4 with TRBJ1-1; possible D gene TRBD1, 6 bases. This CDR3 is 13 amino acids long. Per germline, CDR1 MRHNA and CDR2 SNTAGT. Between the trimmed V and J ends, which lost 8 bases and 5 bases, there was a span of 15 bases. The CDR3 nucleotides are TGTGCCAGCTCTCGGACAGCTCAGACTGAAGCTTTCTTT. Protein product: CASSRTAQTEAFF.

In this sample, this clonotype turned up a few times. V is TRBV20-1 and J is TRBJ1-2; perhaps TRBD1 as D (5 bases). V gave up 6 bases and J gave up 5 bases, with 25 bases separating them. Germline CDR1 is DFQATT and CDR2 is SNEGSKA (reference sequence). CDR3 size: 16 residues. For the CDR3, the DNA is TGCAGTGCCAGCGCTCAGGAGAGGGGCGCATGGTATGGCTACACCTTC. It is translated as CSASAQERGAWYGYTF.

This clonotype was detected ten times or more. The chain has TRBV10-3 and TRBJ2-7; the D is unclear. V lost 3 bases, J lost 0 bases, and 9 bases lay in between. In germline, CDR1 is ENHRY, CDR2 SYGVKD. The CDR3 sequence is 14 residues long. The DNA for the CDR3 is TGTGCCATCAGTGAAACGGAAAGCTCCTACGAGCAGTACTTC. Its translation is CAISETESSYEQYF.

V gene TRBV5-1 combines with J gene TRBJ2-7; tentatively, D is TRBD1 (6 bases). V was shortened by 3 bases and J by 0 bases, with 10 bases between the two germline ends. Germline V gene lookup returns CDR1 SGHRS and CDR2 YFSETQ. The CDR3 consists of 14 residues. The CDR3 DNA reads TGCGCCAGCAGCTCCTCAGGGGACTCCTACGAGCAGTACTTC. Amino acids: CASSSSGDSYEQYF.

This clonotype was seen ten or more times. The chain has TRBV10-3 and TRBJ1-4, with unresolved D. The length of the CDR3 is 13 residues. Germline-derived CDR1 and CDR2 are ENHRY and SYGVKD. Trimming shortened V by 3 bases and J by 4 bases, and 6 bases separated the two germline ends. CDR3 loop: CAISDSYNEKLFF. For the CDR3, the DNA is TGTGCCATCAGTGACAGTTATAATGAAAAACTGTTTTTT.

In this sample, this clonotype turned up a few times. The chain uses TRBV20-1 and TRBJ2-7; TRBD2 is a possible D gene (5 bases). The V gene lost 0 bases and the J gene lost 6 bases, with 12 bases spanning the gap. Germline V gives CDR1 DFQATT, CDR2 SNEGSKA (reference sequence). The CDR3 is made up of 13 amino acids. The CDR3 spells CSARDSAAGEQYF. Written as DNA, the CDR3 is TGCAGTGCTAGAGATAGTGCGGCGGGCGAGCAGTACTTC.

This clonotype was recorded at least ten times. The chain joins TRBV25-1 to TRBJ2-1; D is possibly TRBD1 or TRBD2 (6 bases each). Looked up from germline, CDR1 is MGHDK and CDR2 is SYGVNS. This CDR3 comprises 16 residues. Between the trimmed V and J ends, which lost 4 bases and 4 bases, there was a span of 17 bases. The DNA of the CDR3 is TGTGCCAGCAGTGGGGACAATCGGGAGAGGTACAATGAGCAGTTCTTC. It specifies CASSGDNRERYNEQFF.

This clonotype has more than one count but fewer than ten. This chain uses TRBV9 with TRBJ1-4; D ambiguous. Deletions cut 3 bases from V and 10 bases from J, with 16 bases between. The CDR3 has 14 amino acids. Germline values: CDR1 SGDLS, CDR2 YYNGEE. The CDR3 DNA sequence: TGTGCCAGCAGCGAGGGAGCTAATGATGGAAAACTGTTTTTT. Translating it yields CASSEGANDGKLFF.

This clonotype has at least ten counts. The CDR3 DNA is TGTGCCAGCAGCCCCGACAGAGTACAAAACATTCAGTACTTC. It translates to CASSPDRVQNIQYF. The chain has TRBV7-2 and TRBJ2-4; TRBD1 might be the D (5 bases). Germline CDR1 reads SGHTA; CDR2 reads FQGNSA. This CDR3 contains 14 residues. V shed 5 bases and J shed 5 bases, with 13 bases lying between them.

This clonotype was counted only a few times. The V call is TRBV9, the J call TRBJ2-1; TRBD2 matches at 10 bases. This CDR3 has 16 residues. Germline V gene sequence: CDR1 SGDLS, CDR2 YYNGEE. V shed 3 bases, J shed 7 bases, and the junction held 10 bases outside the gene matches. In nucleotides, the CDR3 is TGTGCCAGCAGCGGCGCATTAGCGGGAGGAGATAATGAGCAGTTCTTC. Protein product: CASSGALAGGDNEQFF. The full variable domain, with the rest looked up from reference TRBV9 and TRBJ2-1, is DSGVTQTPKHLITATGQRVTLRCSPRSGDLSVYWYQQSLDQGLQFLIQYYNGEERAKGNILERFSAQQFPDLHSELNLSSLELGDSALYFCASSGALAGGDNEQFFGPGTRLTVL.

This clonotype came up a few times. The V and J genes are TRBV7-8 and TRBJ1-1; the D gene is possibly TRBD1 (6 bases). Looked up from germline, CDR1 is SGHVS and CDR2 is FQNEAQ. CDR3 length equals 15 residues. V lost 6 bases and J lost 1, with 15 bases in between. The CDR3 loop reads CASRKPSGQNTEAFF. For the CDR3, the DNA is TGTGCCAGCAGAAAACCTTCGGGACAGAACACTGAAGCTTTCTTT.

The CDR3 here is CAGGTAQETQYF. DNA for the CDR3: TGTGCCGGGGGGACAGCTCAAGAGACCCAGTACTTC. The chain recombines TRBV7-9 with TRBJ2-5, with a weak D call TRBD1 (7 bases). This CDR3 is 12 amino acids long. The V gene lost 11 bases and the J gene lost 2 bases, with 12 bases spanning the gap. CDR1 and CDR2 (germline): SEHNR, FQNEAQ (reference sequence).